The clone carrying this T cell receptor beta chain was picked up one time. Its antigen is undetermined. Germline V gene lookup returns CDR1 SGDLS and CDR2 YYNGEE. The CDR3 is 15 residues long. After removal of 0 bases from V and 2 bases from J, the junction contained 2 bases not matched to a gene. Sequencing was performed with immunoSEQ multiplex PCR; in TCRdb, only in-frame clones are kept and a portion is missing. The sample includes more than 120,000 clones, about 93% seen only once; the top ten take 4% to 5.5%. The sample comes from a study of T cell responses to AZD1222 COVID-19 vaccine. General observations from the study: The breadth and depth of Spike-specific TCRs increased once two AZD1222 doses had been given. Females made up more of the donors, who were largely white British, and clonal diversity may have come out too low.

The sequences come from peripheral blood, collected on day 0 of AZD1222 vaccination. The chain has TRBV9 and TRBJ2-5, with 9 bases aligning to TRBD2. This TCR derives from an adult in good health. CDR3 DNA: TGTGCCAGCAGCGTAGGCGGGGGGGCTCAAGAGACCCAGTACTTC. It translates to CASSVGGGAQETQYF.